This T cell receptor beta chain is from a study of blood T cell repertoires in COVID-19. Seattle patients were enrolled while actively infected and followed longitudinally. Per the study methods: By means of reference gene primer amplification, nucleated cell counts were estimated. This table comes from immunoSEQ multiplex PCR, and its TCRdb copy is limited to in-frame clones, with some not included. The V and J calls and the clone size are those of that table, but D and trimming were determined from the DNA. This repertoire shows approximately 70,000 clones, 87% found once; its top ten account for more than 3%. Trimming removed 4 bases at V and 3 bases at J, with 18 bases between. The CDR3 covers 16 residues. The germline V gene has CDR1 SGHKS and CDR2 YYEKEE (reference sequence).

The chain couples TRBV5-5 to TRBJ2-3, with D maybe TRBD1 (5 bases). This TCR came from a woman between 50 and 59 years old with COVID-19, enrolled during active disease. Material: peripheral blood. The CDR3 reads CASSRSTGTGTDTQYF. The CDR3 DNA reads TGTGCCAGCAGCCGATCCACAGGTACGGGTACAGATACGCAGTATTTT.